A selection of T cell receptor beta chains follows, all from one sample in a study of response to subunit inactivated influenza vaccine. TCRdb called the RT-PCR reads again in MiXCR, with one record for every CDR3 protein. The sample has 490,000 or so distinct CDR3 sequences, around 8% seen once. This sample comprised PBMCs from blood, obtained less than 30 months after vaccination. All receptors come from a man in his fifties or sixties who received an inactivated influenza vaccine. The CDR3 runs from the conserved cysteine through the conserved F or W. The D gene is left open where the match is weak. Only some rows state a clone size, as once, few, many or a class for expanded clones.

>TRBJ2-4|TRBV20-1|NA|11|NA
TGCAGTGCTAGGGGGGAAAACATTCAGTACTTC
CSARGENIQYF
>TRBJ1-1|TRBV19|few|13|TRBD1
TGTGCCAGTGGGACAGGGCAGAACACTGAAGCTTTCTTT
CASGTGQNTEAFF
>TRBJ2-2|TRBV20-1|few|15|TRBD2
TGCAGTGCTCCGATCCCCGGGACTAGGACCGGGGAGCTGTTTTTT
CSAPIPGTRTGELFF
>TRBJ2-5|TRBV29-1|few|12|NA
TGCAGCGTTGCGGGTAGGGGAGAGACCCAGTACTTC
CSVAGRGETQYF
>TRBJ2-4|TRBV3-1|NA|16|TRBD2
TGTGCCAGCAGCCAAGATCTAGCGGGCAAGAAAAACATTCAGTACTTC
CASSQDLAGKKNIQYF
>TRBJ1-1|TRBV12-3/TRBV12-4|few|14|NA
TGTGCCAGCAGTTTATCGTACAGGAACACTGAAGCTTTCTTT
CASSLSYRNTEAFF
>TRBJ1-6|TRBV20-1|NA|16|NA
TGCAGTGCTAGTTATCGGGGGAGCTCCTATAATTCACCCCTCCACTTT
CSASYRGSSYNSPLHF
>TRBJ1-1|TRBV5-1|many|12|NA
TGCGCCAGCAGCTTGGAGGGGACTGAAGCTTTCTTT
CASSLEGTEAFF
>TRBJ1-6|TRBV15|few|14|NA
TGTGCCACCAGGGGGGTCCGGAGTTCCGCACCCCTCCACTTT
CATRGVRSSAPLHF
>TRBJ1-2|TRBV28|many|11|NA
TGTGCCAGCAGTTCTCCGACTGGCTACACCTTC
CASSSPTGYTF
>TRBJ2-1|TRBV24-1|many|15|TRBD1
TGTGCCACCAGTCCAACAGGGACAGCATGGGATGAGCAGTTCTTC
CATSPTGTAWDEQFF
>TRBJ1-1|TRBV7-2|NA|13|NA
TGTGCCAGCAGCACAACAATATACACTGAAGCTTTCTTT
CASSTTIYTEAFF
>TRBJ1-4|TRBV5-1|many|14|NA
TGCGCCAGCAGCTGGGGGGCAACTAATGAAAAACTGTTTTTT
CASSWGATNEKLFF
>TRBJ2-3|TRBV5-1|many|14|NA
TGCGCCAGCACTGGGAAGGATAGCACAGATACGCAGTATTTT
CASTGKDSTDTQYF
>TRBJ2-3|TRBV10-3|NA|15|NA
TGTGCCATCAGTGAACAGAGGTCCTCCCCAGATACGCAGTATTTT
CAISEQRSSPDTQYF
>TRBJ1-1|TRBV4-3|few|15|NA
TGCGCCAGCAGCCAGATAGGACATTTGAACACTGAAGCTTTCTTT
CASSQIGHLNTEAFF
>TRBJ1-6|TRBV4-2|NA|15|NA
TGTGCCAGCAGCCAAGTGTCCATATCATATTCACCCCTCCACTTT
CASSQVSISYSPLHF